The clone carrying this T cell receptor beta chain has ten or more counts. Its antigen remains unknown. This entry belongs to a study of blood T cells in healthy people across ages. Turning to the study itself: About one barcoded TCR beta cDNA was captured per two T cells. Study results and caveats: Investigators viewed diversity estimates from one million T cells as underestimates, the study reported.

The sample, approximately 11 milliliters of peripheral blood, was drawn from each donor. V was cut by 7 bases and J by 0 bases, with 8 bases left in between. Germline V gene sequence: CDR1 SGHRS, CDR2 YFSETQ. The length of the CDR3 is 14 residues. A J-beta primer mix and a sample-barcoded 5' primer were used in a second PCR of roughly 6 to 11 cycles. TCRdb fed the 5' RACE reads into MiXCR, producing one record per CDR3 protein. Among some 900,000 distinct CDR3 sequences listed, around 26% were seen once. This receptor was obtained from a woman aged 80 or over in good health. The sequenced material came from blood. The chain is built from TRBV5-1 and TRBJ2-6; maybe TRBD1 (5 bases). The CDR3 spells CASLDSSGANVLTF. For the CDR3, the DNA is TGCGCCAGCCTAGACAGCTCTGGGGCCAACGTCCTGACTTTC.